The rows below give T cell receptor beta chains drawn from one sample of a study of cytomegalovirus exposure and HLA in healthy donors. TCRdb's copy holds only in-frame clones and misses some; the assay was immunoSEQ multiplex PCR. The data show about 130,000 clones, around four fifths seen once. The sample comprised PBMCs. The receptor set was obtained from a male donor in good health and CMV-seronegative. The CDR3 runs from the conserved cysteine through the conserved F or W. Fields, in order: clone size, V gene, D gene, CDR3 protein. The D gene is left open where the match is weak. Clone size appears in some rows only: once, few, many, or a class for an expanded clone.

NA	TRBV28	NA	CASSLRGAGSFFF
NA	TRBV10-3	NA	CAISARQGLGYTF
NA	TRBV7-8	TRBD1	CASSLRDRLLNSPLHF
NA	TRBV2	NA	CASRGSSNEAFF
NA	TRBV7-3	NA	CASSLSAGGTTDTQYF
NA	TRBV27	TRBD2	CASSFGRGVERFF
NA	TRBV4-1	NA	CASSQVGGADTQYF
NA	TRBV5-1	NA	CASSSTTRETQYF
NA	TRBV4-3	TRBD2	CAGSQARGLGGDNEQFF
NA	TRBV5-6	NA	CASRGGGSNYGYTF
NA	TRBV28	TRBD2	CASSQSSGGRETQYF
NA	TRBV18	NA	CASSLKQGNEQFF
NA	TRBV5-4	TRBD1	CASSPPTGVYGYTF
NA	TRBV18	NA	CASSRYRENTEAFF
NA	TRBV9	TRBD2	CASSVEGTSGGNGELFF
NA	TRBV5-6	NA	CASRQNRASQETQYF
NA	TRBV5-4	TRBD2	CASSPGVRGGENEQYF
NA	TRBV30	NA	CAFEYRGRDLYGYTF
once	TRBV19	NA	CASSIRGSGVNEQYF
few	TRBV5-8	NA	CASSLGQGLLNQPQHF
few	TRBV5-4	NA	CASKPDSSSYNEQFF
NA	TRBV6-1	TRBD2	CASSEPGLAKHRQFF
NA	TRBV5-6	TRBD2	CASRGYSGGASETQYF
few	TRBV30	TRBD1	CAWSGQGIHEQYF
NA	TRBV6-1	NA	CASSQQISNTEAFF
NA	TRBV7-9	TRBD2	CASSSLDARGDEQYF
NA	TRBV7-2	TRBD1	CASSLEMTGGLPYNEQFF
NA	TRBV4-3	NA	CASSQGKNRAYEQYF
NA	TRBV7-9	NA	CASSLQGTGELFF
NA	TRBV11-2	TRBD1	CASSPGQGPTEAFF
once	TRBV14	NA	CASSQTPSGTGELFF
NA	TRBV5-1	TRBD2	CASSLAGLAGGYEQYF
NA	TRBV7-8	NA	CASSLVLAYEQFF
once	TRBV7-9	NA	CASSQEEAPLHF
NA	TRBV7-2	NA	CASALGRSTDTQYF
NA	TRBV4-3	NA	CASSRFWGPGNTIYF